The clone carrying this T cell receptor (beta chain) came up a few times. Its antigen is not known. Three rounds of nested PCR, following a modified ARM-PCR protocol, produced the TCRbeta library. TCRdb used MiXCR to reprocess the multiplex PCR reads, holding one entry per CDR3 protein. This sample yields tens of thousands of distinct CDR3 sequences, of which around 70% are seen a single time; about 27% belongs to the top ten. No cell sorting was done before RNA was extracted from the tissue. This non-tumor lung sample came from over 3 cm beyond the tumor edge. This sample is drawn from a study of tumor and adjacent non-tumor tissue in lung cancer. About the study: Patients were aged about 31 to 76, approximately ten men and 4 to 6 women, stage I to III. Study-wide results and caveats: Patients with more diverse tumor TCRs had worse survival. In normal lung, the top 100 clones were significantly more dominant than in tumor.

In germline, CDR1 is SGHRS, CDR2 YFSETQ. This CDR3 region has 14 residues. The V and J ends lost 6 bases and 6 bases respectively, with 18 bases between them. Sequencing used distant non-tumor lung tissue. The chain joins TRBV5-1 to TRBJ1-2, with a tentative D call TRBD1 (6 bases). This clonotype was sampled from a woman aged 50 to 60 with non-small cell lung cancer. The chain's CDR3 is CASTLGRGSNGYTF. The CDR3 DNA reads TGCGCCAGCACCCTTGGAAGGGGGTCGAATGGCTACACCTTC.